These T cell receptor beta chains were read from a single sample in a study of OX40 agonist ivuxolimab in advanced cancers. Repertoires were generated with immunoSEQ multiplex PCR, while TCRdb's copy carries only in-frame clones and drops some. The sample yields over 60,000 clones, around 91% seen once. Sample: CD4+ or CD8+ T cells sorted from blood, taken in a trial of the OX40 agonist ivuxolimab. The receptor set was obtained from an adult with an advanced solid tumor such as melanoma, head and neck, liver or kidney cancer. The CDR3 runs from the conserved cysteine through the conserved F or W. A D gene is named only where the DNA matches it firmly. Rows give clone size only sometimes, using once, few, many, or a class for an expanded clone.

D gene | clone size | J gene | V gene | CDR3 protein | CDR3 DNA
NA | NA | TRBJ2-2 | TRBV10-3 | CAIQGEYTGELFF | TGTGCCATACAGGGAGAGTACACCGGGGAGCTGTTTTTT
NA | NA | TRBJ1-3 | TRBV11-3 | CASSLERISGNTIYF | TGTGCCAGCAGCTTAGAGCGGATCTCTGGAAACACCATATATTTT
NA | NA | TRBJ1-2 | TRBV5-4 | CASSPGTRGYYGYTF | TGTGCCAGCAGCCCCGGGACAAGGGGGTACTATGGCTACACCTTC
TRBD1 | NA | TRBJ1-2 | TRBV10-3 | CAISDLGQDGDYGYTF | TGTGCCATCAGTGACTTAGGACAGGATGGGGACTATGGCTACACCTTC
NA | NA | TRBJ1-1 | TRBV5-1 | CASSLTGTENTEAFF | TGCGCCAGCAGCTTGACCGGGACGGAGAACACTGAAGCTTTCTTT
TRBD1 | NA | TRBJ2-3 | TRBV7-3 | CASSSSGQGTDTQYF | TGTGCCAGCAGCTCCTCGGGACAGGGGACAGATACGCAGTATTTT
NA | few | TRBJ1-3 | TRBV6-1 | CASSEALDTIYF | TGTGCCAGCAGTGAAGCCCTTGACACCATATATTTT
TRBD2 | NA | TRBJ2-5 | TRBV7-9 | CASSLVSGQETQYF | TGTGCCAGCAGCTTAGTTAGCGGGCAAGAGACCCAGTACTTC
TRBD1 | NA | TRBJ2-1 | TRBV5-1 | CASSTGDYNEQFF | TGCGCCAGCAGCACAGGGGACTACAATGAGCAGTTCTTC
NA | NA | TRBJ2-2 | TRBV19 | CASRGSGTNTGELFF | TGTGCCAGTAGGGGGTCGGGAACGAACACCGGGGAGCTGTTTTTT
TRBD1 | NA | TRBJ1-5 | TRBV5-4 | CASSPGTGGDQPQHF | TGTGCCAGCAGCCCTGGGACAGGGGGCGATCAGCCCCAGCATTTT